This T cell receptor beta chain was documented in a study of PD-L1 blockade in urothelial cancer. Study at large: About 85% of the 29 patients were men whose urothelial cancer was bladder-origin. The researchers analyzed blood 3 weeks (second dose) and 6 weeks after treatment start.

Profiled with immunoSEQ multiplex PCR; TCRdb holds only in-frame clones, not every one. Here the sample spans about 50,000 clones, around 83% being singletons. Germline assignment: CDR1 LNHNV and CDR2 YYDKDF (reference sequence). Trimming shortened V by 0 bases and J by 1 base, and 4 bases separated the two germline ends. This CDR3 has 14 residues. Regarding time point: pretreatment peripheral blood. The TCR sequence derives from a man aged 55 to 69 with urothelial cancer. This chain joins TRBV15 and TRBJ1-3; D gene ambiguous. Specimen: PBMCs, collected around atezolizumab (anti-PD-L1) treatment. CDR3 in DNA: TGTGCCACCAGCAGAGAATCTTCTGGAAACACCATATATTTT. Translating it yields CATSRESSGNTIYF.